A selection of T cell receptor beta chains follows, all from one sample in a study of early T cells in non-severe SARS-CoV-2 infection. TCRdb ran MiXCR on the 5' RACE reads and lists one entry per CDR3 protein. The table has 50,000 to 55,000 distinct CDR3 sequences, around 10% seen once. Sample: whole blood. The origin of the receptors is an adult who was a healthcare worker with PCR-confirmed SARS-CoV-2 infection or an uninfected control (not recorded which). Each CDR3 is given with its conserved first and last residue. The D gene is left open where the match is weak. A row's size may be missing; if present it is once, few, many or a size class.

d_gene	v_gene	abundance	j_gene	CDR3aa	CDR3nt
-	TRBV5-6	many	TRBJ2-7	CASSLFTDSYEQYF	TGTGCCAGCAGCTTGTTCACAGACTCCTACGAGCAGTACTTC
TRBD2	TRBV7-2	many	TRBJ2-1	CASSLTQGTKSPYNEQFF	TGTGCCAGCAGCTTAACTCAAGGGACTAAGTCCCCATACAATGAGCAGTTCTTC
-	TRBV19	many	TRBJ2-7	CASTGGQRSSYEQYF	TGTGCCAGTACCGGGGGACAGAGAAGCTCCTACGAGCAGTACTTC
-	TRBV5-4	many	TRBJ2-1	CASHRDRNRVFSEQFF	TGTGCCAGCCATAGGGACCGGAACAGGGTTTTCAGTGAGCAGTTCTTC
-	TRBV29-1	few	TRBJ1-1	CSVEDRIGGTTEAFF	TGCAGCGTTGAAGATCGGATCGGGGGGACCACTGAAGCTTTCTTT
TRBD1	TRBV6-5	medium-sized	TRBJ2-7	CASSLTPWDSGTSYEQYF	TGTGCCAGCAGTTTAACACCCTGGGACAGTGGGACCTCCTACGAGCAGTACTTC
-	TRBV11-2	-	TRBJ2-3	CASSPRQVSYTDTQYF	TGTGCCAGCAGCCCAAGGCAGGTTTCGTACACAGATACGCAGTATTTT
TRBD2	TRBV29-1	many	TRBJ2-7	CSVPRTSGSYEQYF	TGCAGCGTCCCGCGGACTAGCGGGAGTTACGAGCAGTACTTC
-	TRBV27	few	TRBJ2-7	CASSFGRPYEQYF	TGTGCCAGCAGTTTCGGGCGGCCCTACGAGCAGTACTTC
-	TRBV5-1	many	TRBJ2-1	CASSDPTGGNEQFF	TGCGCCAGCAGCGACCCCACCGGGGGCAATGAGCAGTTCTTC
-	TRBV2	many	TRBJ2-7	CASRYGPEEYEQYF	TGTGCCAGCAGGTACGGCCCGGAGGAATACGAGCAGTACTTC
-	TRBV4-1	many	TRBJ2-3	CASRAEADTQYF	TGCGCCAGCAGGGCAGAGGCAGATACGCAGTATTTT
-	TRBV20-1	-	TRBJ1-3	CSARELARNTIYF	TGCAGTGCTAGAGAGCTGGCGAGAAACACCATATATTTT
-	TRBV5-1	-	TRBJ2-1	CASSLAGVDEQFF	TGCGCCAGCAGCTTGGCAGGGGTCGATGAGCAGTTCTTC
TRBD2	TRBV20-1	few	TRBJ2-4	CSAPGLAGFQNIQYF	TGCAGTGCCCCCGGACTAGCGGGATTCCAAAACATTCAGTACTTC
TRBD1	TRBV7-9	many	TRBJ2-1	CASSGKPGQGDEQFF	TGTGCCAGCAGCGGGAAGCCGGGACAGGGCGATGAGCAGTTCTTC
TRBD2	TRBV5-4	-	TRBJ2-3	CASSPAGGRTDTQYF	TGTGCCAGCAGCCCTGCGGGGGGCAGGACAGATACGCAGTATTTT
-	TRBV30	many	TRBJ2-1	CAWSPDSHNEQFF	TGTGCCTGGAGTCCGGACAGCCACAATGAGCAGTTCTTC
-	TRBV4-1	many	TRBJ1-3	CASSQSVVNHVRSGNTIYF	TGCGCCAGCAGCCAATCTGTCGTCAATCATGTAAGGTCTGGAAACACCATATATTTT
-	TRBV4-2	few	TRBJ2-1	CASSQGRQGEQFF	TGTGCCAGCAGCCAAGGGCGGCAGGGTGAGCAGTTCTTC
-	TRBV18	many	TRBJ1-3	CASSPPPDGDGNTIYF	TGTGCCAGCTCACCCCCCCCAGACGGTGATGGAAACACCATATATTTT
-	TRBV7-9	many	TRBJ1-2	CASSYPSGFNGYTF	TGTGCCAGCAGCTATCCTTCAGGGTTCAATGGCTACACCTTC
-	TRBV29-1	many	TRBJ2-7	CSAEGRNQYEQYF	TGCAGCGCCGAAGGGCGGAACCAATACGAGCAGTACTTC
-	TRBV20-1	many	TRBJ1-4	CSAREGRTALFF	TGCAGTGCTAGAGAGGGTCGTACCGCACTGTTTTTT
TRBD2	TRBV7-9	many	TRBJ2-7	CASSLGGRRDGVYEQYF	TGTGCCAGCAGCTTAGGCGGGAGAAGGGATGGGGTCTACGAGCAGTACTTC
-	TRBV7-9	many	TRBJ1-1	CASTATGKTEAFF	TGTGCCAGCACCGCGACAGGAAAAACTGAAGCTTTCTTT
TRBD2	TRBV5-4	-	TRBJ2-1	CASSSRLAGGPSEQFF	TGTGCCAGCAGCTCACGACTAGCGGGAGGGCCTAGTGAGCAGTTCTTC
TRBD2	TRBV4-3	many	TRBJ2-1	CASSQAQREGGEQFF	TGCGCCAGCAGCCAAGCCCAGCGGGAGGGGGGTGAGCAGTTCTTC
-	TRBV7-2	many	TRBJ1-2	CASSLDSGVYGYTF	TGTGCCAGCAGCTTAGATTCAGGGGTCTATGGCTACACCTTC
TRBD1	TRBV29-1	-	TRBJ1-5	CSAGTGGQPQHF	TGCAGCGCCGGGACAGGCGGCCAGCCCCAGCATTTT
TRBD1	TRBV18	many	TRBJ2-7	CASSSRKGAAGDEQYF	TGTGCCAGCTCATCAAGGAAGGGGGCCGCCGGGGACGAGCAGTACTTC
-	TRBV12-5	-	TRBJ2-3	CVSGLVLSSTDTQYF	TGTGTTAGTGGTTTGGTACTGTCGTCCACAGATACGCAGTATTTT
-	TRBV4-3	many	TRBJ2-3	CASSQDSSSYVTDTQYF	TGCGCCAGCAGCCAAGATAGCTCTAGTTACGTCACAGATACGCAGTATTTT
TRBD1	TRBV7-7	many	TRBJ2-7	CASSTTGGKQYF	TGTGCCAGCAGCACTACAGGGGGAAAGCAGTACTTC
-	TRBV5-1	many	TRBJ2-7	CASSLKGGSYEQYF	TGCGCCAGCAGCTTGAAGGGGGGGTCCTACGAGCAGTACTTC
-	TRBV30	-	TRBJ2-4	CAWSQGGKNIQYF	TGTGCCTGGAGTCAGGGGGGGAAGAACATTCAGTACTTC
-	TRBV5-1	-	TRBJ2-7	CASSCTYEQYF	TGCGCCAGCAGCTGTACCTACGAGCAGTACTTC